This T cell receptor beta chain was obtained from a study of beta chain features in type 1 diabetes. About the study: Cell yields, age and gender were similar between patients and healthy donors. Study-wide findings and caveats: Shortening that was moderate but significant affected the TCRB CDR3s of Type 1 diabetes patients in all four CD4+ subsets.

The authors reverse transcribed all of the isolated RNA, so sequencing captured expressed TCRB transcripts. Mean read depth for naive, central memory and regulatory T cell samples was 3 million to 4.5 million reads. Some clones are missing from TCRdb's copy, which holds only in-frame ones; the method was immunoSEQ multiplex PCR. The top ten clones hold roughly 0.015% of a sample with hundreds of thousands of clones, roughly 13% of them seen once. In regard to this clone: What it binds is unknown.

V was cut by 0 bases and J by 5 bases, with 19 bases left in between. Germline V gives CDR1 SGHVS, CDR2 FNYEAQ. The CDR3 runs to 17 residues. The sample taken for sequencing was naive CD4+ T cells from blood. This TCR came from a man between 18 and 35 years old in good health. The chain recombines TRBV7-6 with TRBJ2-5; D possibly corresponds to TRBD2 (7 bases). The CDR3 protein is CASSLAAAGAPRETQYF. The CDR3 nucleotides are TGTGCCAGCAGCTTAGCGGCGGCGGGGGCACCCCGTGAGACCCAGTACTTC.